This TCR beta chain was sequenced in a study of shared clonotypes between healthy human individuals. Overall study findings and caveats: In several donors, about 5% of naive CD4 clonotypes appeared in common.

The repertoire was sequenced with immunoSEQ multiplex PCR; TCRdb's copy has only in-frame clones and lacks some. Here the sample spans about 2.1 million clones, 93% being singletons. CDR1 LNHDA and CDR2 SQIVND come from the germline V gene (reference sequence). The CDR3 spans 13 residues. Deletions cut 9 bases from V and 4 bases from J, with 15 bases between. Naive CD8 cells comprised CD45RO-negative, CCR7-positively selected cells, excluding terminally differentiated effector memory CD45RA+ cells. This clone was observed a few times. No antigen is known for it. Material for sequencing was naive CD8+ T cells from PBMCs. This receptor was identified in a young man in good health. Some clones in this sample may be carry-over from other donors' samples. This chain connects TRBV19 to TRBJ2-5; D remains ambiguous. CDR3 sequence reads: CASARWFGETQYF. CDR3 DNA: TGTGCCAGCGCTAGATGGTTCGGAGAGACCCAGTACTTC.